The rows below give T cell receptor beta chains drawn from one sample of a study of shared clonotypes between healthy human individuals. Data came from immunoSEQ multiplex PCR; TCRdb stores just in-frame clones and leaves some out. The sample carries 600,000 or so clones, 98% recorded once. Sequencing was carried out using naive CD8+ T cells sorted from blood. All receptors come from a man between 25 and 39 years old in good health. Each CDR3 is given with its conserved first and last residue. The D gene is left open where the match is weak. Clone size is not always given. Where it is, it says once, few, many or a class for expanded clones.

v_gene	abundance	j_gene	d_gene	len	CDR3aa	CDR3nt
TRBV10-3	.	TRBJ1-3	.	13	CAITRGGINTIYF	TGTGCCATCACCCGCGGGGGGATCAACACCATATATTTT
TRBV4-1	.	TRBJ2-2	.	13	CASSHRPTGELFF	TGCGCCAGCAGCCACCGCCCAACCGGGGAGCTGTTTTTT
TRBV7-9	.	TRBJ1-2	.	14	CASSTRAVWNGYTF	TGTGCCAGCAGCACGAGGGCGGTTTGGAATGGCTACACCTTC
TRBV27	.	TRBJ1-1	TRBD1	12	CASSLGRGLAFF	TGTGCCAGCAGTTTAGGCAGGGGGCTAGCTTTCTTT
TRBV30	.	TRBJ2-5	TRBD1	15	CAWSDFRGFQETQYF	TGTGCCTGGAGCGACTTCAGGGGGTTCCAGGAGACCCAGTACTTC
TRBV7-9	.	TRBJ2-1	TRBD1	18	CASSDIALTGGSYNEQFF	TGTGCCAGCAGCGATATAGCGCTTACAGGGGGATCCTACAATGAGCAGTTCTTC
TRBV27	.	TRBJ2-7	TRBD2	16	CASSSLRTSGPYEQYF	TGTGCCAGCAGTTCCCTTCGGACTAGCGGACCCTACGAGCAGTACTTC
TRBV5-5	.	TRBJ1-5	.	16	CASSLVPWGSNQPQHF	TGTGCCAGCAGCTTGGTCCCTTGGGGGAGCAATCAGCCCCAGCATTTT
TRBV7-9	.	TRBJ1-3	TRBD1	14	CASSEAGQGVPIYF	TGTGCCAGCAGCGAGGCGGGACAGGGGGTGCCCATATATTTT
TRBV28	.	TRBJ1-1	.	14	CASSFSRNNTEAFF	TGTGCCAGCAGTTTCTCCCGTAACAACACTGAAGCTTTCTTT
TRBV5-1	.	TRBJ2-1	TRBD2	15	CASSSGLAGLDEQFF	TGCGCCAGCAGCTCGGGACTAGCGGGATTAGATGAGCAGTTCTTC
TRBV4-1	.	TRBJ2-7	TRBD1	16	CASSQGGTGTHYEQYF	TGCGCCAGCAGCCAAGGGGGGACAGGGACACACTACGAGCAGTACTTC
TRBV5-1	.	TRBJ2-7	TRBD2	15	CASSLLSGSLYEQYF	TGCGCCAGCAGCTTACTTAGCGGGAGTCTCTACGAGCAGTACTTC
TRBV4-1	.	TRBJ1-1	.	13	CASRPEVGTEAFF	TGCGCCAGCAGGCCTGAAGTCGGAACTGAAGCTTTCTTT
TRBV14	.	TRBJ2-7	.	13	CASSPGSSYEQYF	TGTGCCAGCAGTCCCGGGAGTTCCTACGAGCAGTACTTC
TRBV28	.	TRBJ1-1	.	13	CASSLGGNTEAFF	TGTGCCAGCAGTTTAGGGGGTAACACTGAAGCTTTCTTT
TRBV27	once	TRBJ2-7	.	15	CASSPLGTSVWEQYF	TGTGCCAGCAGCCCTCTCGGGACGTCGGTCTGGGAGCAGTACTTC
TRBV7-9	.	TRBJ2-7	.	12	CASSLAPYEQYF	TGTGCCAGCAGCCTAGCCCCCTACGAGCAGTACTTC
TRBV27	.	TRBJ2-2	.	17	CASSFLQGGVGTGELFF	TGTGCCAGCAGTTTTCTACAGGGTGGAGTCGGTACCGGGGAGCTGTTTTTT
TRBV10-3	.	TRBJ1-4	TRBD1	16	CAISEQQRGPNEKLFF	TGTGCCATCAGTGAACAACAAAGGGGGCCTAATGAAAAACTGTTTTTT
TRBV29-1	once	TRBJ2-7	TRBD1	13	CSARQGVPYEQYF	TGCAGCGCCCGACAGGGGGTTCCCTACGAGCAGTACTTC
TRBV11-2	.	TRBJ2-2	.	11	CASSLEGELFF	TGTGCCAGCAGCTTAGAGGGGGAGCTGTTTTTT
TRBV27	.	TRBJ2-6	.	12	CATLSGANVLTF	TGTGCCACACTCTCTGGGGCCAACGTCCTGACTTTC
TRBV5-4	.	TRBJ1-2	.	15	CASSLYDIPNYGYTF	TGTGCCAGCAGCTTGTACGACATTCCTAACTATGGCTACACCTTC
TRBV27	.	TRBJ2-7	.	14	CASRVLGSQPEQYF	TGTGCCAGCAGGGTCCTAGGTAGCCAACCGGAGCAGTACTTC
TRBV19	.	TRBJ2-1	TRBD1	14	CASRGQGGYNEQFF	TGTGCCAGTAGGGGACAGGGAGGGTACAATGAGCAGTTCTTC
TRBV13	.	TRBJ2-7	TRBD2	15	CASSPAGSGAYEQYF	TGTGCCAGCAGCCCAGCAGGTAGCGGGGCCTACGAGCAGTACTTC
TRBV5-1	once	TRBJ2-1	.	13	CASSLGDYNEQFF	TGCGCCAGCAGCCTCGGCGATTACAATGAGCAGTTCTTC
TRBV4-1	.	TRBJ2-5	TRBD2	14	CASSQLGGGETQYF	TGCGCCAGCAGCCAATTAGGCGGGGGGGAGACCCAGTACTTC
TRBV11-3	.	TRBJ2-7	TRBD2	15	CASSNGVAGAPEQYF	TGTGCCAGCAGCAACGGGGTAGCGGGAGCACCGGAGCAGTACTTC
TRBV6-1	.	TRBJ2-1	.	15	CASSEWPGGYNEQFF	TGTGCCAGCAGTGAATGGCCAGGCGGGTACAATGAGCAGTTCTTC
TRBV18	.	TRBJ2-1	TRBD1	17	CASSPPNPGQGADEQFF	TGTGCCAGCTCACCACCGAATCCCGGACAGGGTGCCGATGAGCAGTTCTTC
TRBV9	.	TRBJ2-5	.	15	CASSERGTAQETQYF	TGTGCCAGCAGCGAGCGGGGGACAGCCCAAGAGACCCAGTACTTC
TRBV29-1	.	TRBJ1-2	.	15	CSVASTGRGGYGYTF	TGCAGCGTTGCCTCAACAGGGCGGGGCGGCTATGGCTACACCTTC
TRBV6-6	once	TRBJ2-1	TRBD2	16	CASSYSREDSGNEQFF	TGTGCCAGCAGTTACTCGCGGGAGGATTCGGGGAATGAGCAGTTCTTC
TRBV19	.	TRBJ2-2	.	14	CASSLIRNTGELFF	TGTGCCAGTAGCCTCATTCGGAACACCGGGGAGCTGTTTTTT
TRBV11-3	.	TRBJ2-7	.	12	CASSSGSYEQYF	TGTGCCAGCAGCTCGGGTTCCTACGAGCAGTACTTC
TRBV11-2	.	TRBJ2-5	TRBD1	18	CASSLGLTGGYRQETQYF	TGTGCCAGCAGCTTAGGGCTGACAGGGGGCTACCGTCAAGAGACCCAGTACTTC
TRBV7-9	once	TRBJ2-1	TRBD2	17	CASSLGPHGTNYNEQFF	TGTGCCAGCAGCTTAGGCCCCCACGGGACTAACTACAATGAGCAGTTCTTC
TRBV28	.	TRBJ2-2	TRBD1	13	CASSLTGAGELFF	TGTGCCAGCAGTTTGACAGGGGCCGGGGAGCTGTTTTTT
TRBV27	.	TRBJ2-7	.	15	CASSLTASASYEQYF	TGTGCCAGCAGTCTGACAGCGAGTGCATCCTACGAGCAGTACTTC
TRBV29-1	.	TRBJ2-7	.	14	CSVDGGGTYYEQYF	TGCAGCGTTGATGGTGGCGGGACTTACTACGAGCAGTACTTC
TRBV11-2	.	TRBJ1-4	.	15	CASSETSATNEKLFF	TGTGCCAGCAGCGAAACTTCTGCAACTAATGAAAAACTGTTTTTT
TRBV21-1	.	TRBJ1-5	.	14	CASSTDGLNQPQHF	TGTGCCAGCAGCACCGACGGACTCAATCAGCCCCAGCATTTT
TRBV28	.	TRBJ2-7	.	14	CASSLRRETYEQYF	TGTGCCAGCAGTTTACGACGAGAAACCTACGAGCAGTACTTC
TRBV25-1	.	TRBJ2-5	.	12	CASSELEETQYF	TGTGCCAGCAGTGAATTGGAAGAGACCCAGTACTTC
TRBV5-1	.	TRBJ1-5	.	15	CASSWVGADNQPQHF	TGCGCCAGCAGCTGGGTAGGGGCAGACAATCAGCCCCAGCATTTT
TRBV5-1	.	TRBJ2-5	.	13	CASSSLLEETQYF	TGCGCCAGCAGCTCCCTATTAGAGGAGACCCAGTACTTC
TRBV29-1	.	TRBJ1-4	TRBD1	15	CSVLPGGQFNEKLFF	TGCAGCGTACTCCCCGGGGGACAGTTTAATGAAAAACTGTTTTTT
TRBV15	.	TRBJ1-4	.	18	CATSRDPFEAATNEKLFF	TGTGCCACCAGCAGAGATCCCTTCGAGGCAGCAACTAATGAAAAACTGTTTTTT
TRBV6-1	.	TRBJ2-3	TRBD2	15	CASSGLAGIADTQYF	TGTGCCAGCAGTGGACTAGCGGGAATCGCAGATACGCAGTATTTT
TRBV14	.	TRBJ2-7	TRBD1	13	CASKTGNSYEQYF	TGTGCCAGCAAGACAGGGAACTCCTACGAGCAGTACTTC
TRBV19	.	TRBJ2-3	TRBD1	14	CASSMTGSTDTQYF	TGTGCCAGTAGTATGACAGGGTCCACAGATACGCAGTATTTT